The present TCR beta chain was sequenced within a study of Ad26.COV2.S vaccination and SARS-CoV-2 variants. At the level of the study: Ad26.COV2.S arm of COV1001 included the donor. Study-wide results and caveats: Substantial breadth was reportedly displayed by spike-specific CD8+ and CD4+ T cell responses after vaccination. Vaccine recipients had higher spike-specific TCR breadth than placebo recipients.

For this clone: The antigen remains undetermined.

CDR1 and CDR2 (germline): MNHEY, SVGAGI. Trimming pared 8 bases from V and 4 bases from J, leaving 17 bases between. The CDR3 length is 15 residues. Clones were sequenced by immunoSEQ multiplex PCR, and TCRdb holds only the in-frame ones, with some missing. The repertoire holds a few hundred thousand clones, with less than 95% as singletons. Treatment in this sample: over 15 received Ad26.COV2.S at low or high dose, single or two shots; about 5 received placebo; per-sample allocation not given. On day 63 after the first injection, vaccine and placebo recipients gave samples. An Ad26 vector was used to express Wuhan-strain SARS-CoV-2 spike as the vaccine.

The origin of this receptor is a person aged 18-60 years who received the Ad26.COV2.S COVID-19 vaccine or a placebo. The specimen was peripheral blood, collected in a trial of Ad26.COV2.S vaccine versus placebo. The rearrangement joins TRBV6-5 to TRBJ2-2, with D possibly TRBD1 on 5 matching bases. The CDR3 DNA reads TGTGCCAGCCATTTCTCCAGGGTCAGCACCGGGGAGCTGTTTTTT. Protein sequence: CASHFSRVSTGELFF.